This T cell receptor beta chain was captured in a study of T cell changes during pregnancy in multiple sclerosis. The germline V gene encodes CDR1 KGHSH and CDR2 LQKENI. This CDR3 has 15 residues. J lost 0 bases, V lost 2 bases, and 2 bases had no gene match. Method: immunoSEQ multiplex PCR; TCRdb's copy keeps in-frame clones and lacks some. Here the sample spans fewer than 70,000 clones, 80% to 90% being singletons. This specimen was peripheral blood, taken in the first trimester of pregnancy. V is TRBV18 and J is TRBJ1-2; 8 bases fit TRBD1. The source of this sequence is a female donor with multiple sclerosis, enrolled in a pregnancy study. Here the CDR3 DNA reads TGTGCCAGCTCACCAGCGACAGGGGCTAACTATGGCTACACCTTC. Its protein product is CASSPATGANYGYTF.